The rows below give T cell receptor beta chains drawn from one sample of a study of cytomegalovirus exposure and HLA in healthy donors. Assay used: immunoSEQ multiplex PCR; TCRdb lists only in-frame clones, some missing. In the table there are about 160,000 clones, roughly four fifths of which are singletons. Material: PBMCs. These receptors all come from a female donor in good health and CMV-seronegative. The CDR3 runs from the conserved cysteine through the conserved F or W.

CASSEITGVALHF	TRBV6-1	TRBJ1-6
CASSSDLTGHEQYF	TRBV2	TRBJ2-7
CASSRYEQYF	TRBV28	TRBJ2-7
CASSLVRQGSSYEQYF	TRBV7-6	TRBJ2-7
CSVQGTNQPQHF	TRBV29-1	TRBJ1-5
CASSYSDASQTQYF	TRBV6-5	TRBJ2-5
CASSQDKGLAGVYEKLFF	TRBV4-1	TRBJ1-4
CSVELGSPTGVGYEQYF	TRBV29-1	TRBJ2-7
CASMIRHQAGELFF	TRBV19	TRBJ2-2
CASSPSRGGYEQYF	TRBV18	TRBJ2-7
CASSPPPRGQGSNTGELFF	TRBV18	TRBJ2-2
CASSPGQGVGTQYF	TRBV7-8	TRBJ2-5
CSVEDPVQETQYF	TRBV29-1	TRBJ2-5
CASSSPGLTEAFF	TRBV6-6	TRBJ1-1
CASSQDLRQGNTGELFF	TRBV4-3	TRBJ2-2
CASSYPGQPQHF	TRBV6-5	TRBJ1-5
CASSELGTPGGYGYTF	TRBV27	TRBJ1-2
CASSLAGGSSYEQYF	TRBV5-1	TRBJ2-7
CAWNRGNFEKLFF	TRBV30	TRBJ1-4
CASSVGGRNEKLFF	TRBV9	TRBJ1-4
CASSIGRGWGYTF	TRBV19	TRBJ1-2
CASSLRGPTGELFF	TRBV11-2	TRBJ2-2